These 18 T cell receptor beta chains were sequenced from one sample in a study of blood T cell repertoires in COVID-19. TCRdb's copy holds only in-frame clones and misses some; the assay was immunoSEQ multiplex PCR. Of about 210,000 clones in the sample, approximately 80% are singletons; the top ten hold about 7.8%. Sample: peripheral blood. The receptor source for this set is a woman aged 80 or over with COVID-19, enrolled during active disease.

The rearrangement uses TRBV6-1 and TRBJ1-3; TRBD1 matches at 7 bases. The germline CDR1 and CDR2 sequences are MNHNS and SASEGT. The CDR3 is 16 residues long. V was clipped by 3 bases and J by 2 bases; unmatched bases: 7. CDR3 sequence: CASSDIDRVPGNTIYF. The DNA of the CDR3 is TGTGCCAGCAGTGACATCGACAGGGTGCCTGGAAACACCATATATTTT.

The V call is TRBV20-1, the J call TRBJ2-7, with D maybe TRBD2 (6 bases). The length of the CDR3 is 13 residues. V gave up 3 bases and J gave up 2 bases, with 11 bases separating them. The V gene's germline CDR1 is DFQATT and CDR2 SNEGSKA (reference sequence). The CDR3 protein is CSASSSGTYEQYF. The CDR3 DNA is TGCAGTGCTAGTAGTAGCGGAACCTACGAGCAGTACTTC.

This chain links TRBV29-1 with TRBJ1-1; D is uncertain. Trimming cost V 5 bases and J 0 bases, with 10 bases left between them. This CDR3 has 13 amino acids. Germline values: CDR1 SQVTM, CDR2 ANQGSEA. Here the CDR3 reads CSVMEGLNTEAFF. The CDR3 DNA reads as TGCAGCGTTATGGAGGGTCTGAACACTGAAGCTTTCTTT.

The chain joins TRBV5-8 to TRBJ1-5; D perhaps matches TRBD1 (5 bases). V dropped 0 bases and J dropped 6 bases, with 13 bases sitting between them. The V gene's germline CDR1 is SGHTS and CDR2 YDEGEE. The CDR3 contains 15 residues. DNA of the CDR3: TGTGCCAGCAGCTTGGGGCAACAGGCCCGTCAGCCCCAGCATTTT. Amino acids: CASSLGQQARQPQHF. The full variable domain, with the rest looked up from reference TRBV5-8 and TRBJ1-5, is EAGVTQSPTHLIKTRGQQATLRCSPISGHTSVYWYQQALGLGLQFLLWYDEGEERNRGNFPPRFSGRQFPNYSSELNVNALELEDSALYLCASSLGQQARQPQHFGDGTRLSIL.

The rearrangement links TRBV4-1 to TRBJ2-3; unclear D gene. Germline V lookup: CDR1 MGHRA, CDR2 YSYEKL. Trimming removed 2 bases at V and 0 bases at J, with 12 bases between. There are 16 residues in the CDR3. The CDR3 loop is CASSQKMYGSTDTQYF. The CDR3 coding sequence is TGCGCCAGCAGCCAAAAGATGTACGGGAGCACAGATACGCAGTATTTT.

This clone occurred once. This chain joins TRBV12-2 and TRBJ1-2. TRBV12-2 is designated a pseudogene. This CDR3 spans 12 amino acids. The CDR3 here is CASRFPSHGYTF. In DNA, the CDR3 is TGTGCAAGTCGCTTTCCCTCTCATGGCTACACCTTC.

V and J are TRBV6-5 and TRBJ2-3; a possible D gene is TRBD1 (5 bases). The V and J ends lost 7 bases and 6 bases respectively, with 11 bases between them. Germline CDR1 MNHEY, CDR2 SVGAGI. The length of the CDR3 is 12 residues. CDR3 residues: CASTRAGDTQYF. CDR3 bases: TGTGCCAGCACCAGGGCCGGGGATACGCAGTATTTT.

The CDR3: CASSPGGVNTEAFF. The CDR3 bases are TGCGCCAGCAGCCCCGGGGGGGTGAACACTGAAGCTTTCTTT. The genes are TRBV5-1 and TRBJ1-1, with a possible D match to TRBD1 (5 bases). Trimming took off 4 bases at V and 0 bases at J, with 10 bases between the two ends. This CDR3 is built from 14 residues. Germline V CDR1 and CDR2: SGHRS, YFSETQ. Based on the CDR3 plus reference TRBV5-1 and TRBJ1-1, the full variable domain is KAGVTQTPRYLIKTRGQQVTLSCSPISGHRSVSWYQQTPGQGLQFLFEYFSETQRNKGNFPGRFSGRQFSNSRSEMNVSTLELGDSALYLCASSPGGVNTEAFFGQGTRLTVV.

The J gene is TRBJ1-1, the V gene TRBV20-1; D uncertain. The CDR3 covers 15 residues. CDR1 and CDR2 (germline): DFQATT, SNEGSKA (reference sequence). Trimming took 3 bases from V and 0 from J, leaving 14 bases between them. CDR3 in DNA: TGCAGTGCTAGTATAAGAGGTCCCATGAACACTGAAGCTTTCTTT. The encoded protein is CSASIRGPMNTEAFF.

The CDR3 loop reads CASSPGGNEQYF. The DNA for the CDR3 is TGTGCCAGCAGCCCGGGAGGGAACGAGCAGTACTTC. V and J are TRBV7-2 and TRBJ2-7, with 8 nucleotides matching TRBD2. With 5 bases clipped from V and 5 bases from J, the junction kept 2 bases outside the gene matches. This CDR3 comprises 12 residues. Germline V CDR1 and CDR2: SGHTA, FQGNSA. The full variable domain, in which reference TRBV7-2 and TRBJ2-7 provide the parts outside the CDR3, is GAGVSQSPSNKVTEKGKDVELRCDPISGHTALYWYRQSLGQGLEFLIYFQGNSAPDKSGLPSDRFSAERTGGSVSTLTIQRTQQEDSAVYLCASSPGGNEQYFGPGTRLTVT.

The chain recombines TRBV18 with TRBJ2-5; tentatively, D is TRBD2 (5 bases). CDR1 KGHSH and CDR2 LQKENI come from the germline V gene. The CDR3 runs to 13 residues. V lost 2 bases and J 4 bases, leaving 8 bases between the germline ends. For the CDR3, the DNA is TGTGCCAGCTCACCAGCTCTAGCAGAGACCCAGTACTTC. This codes for CASSPALAETQYF.

Here the CDR3 reads CASNTAQETQYF. In DNA, the CDR3 is TGTGCCAGCAACACAGCCCAAGAGACCCAGTACTTC. J is TRBJ2-5 and V is TRBV28; no definite D call. CDR3 length equals 12 residues. Germline assignment: CDR1 MDHEN and CDR2 SYDVKM. V was cut by 7 bases and J by 1 base, with 7 bases left in between. Looking up the rest from reference TRBV28 and TRBJ2-5 gives the full variable domain: DVKVTQSSRYLVKRTGEKVFLECVQDMDHENMFWYRQDPGLGLRLIYFSYDVKMKEKGDIPEGYSVSREKKERFSLILESASTNQTSMYLCASNTAQETQYFGPGTRLLVL.

In this sample, this clone turned up once. This chain links TRBV5-1 with TRBJ2-1, with 10 bases aligning to TRBD2. Trimming took 0 bases from V and 7 from J; bases not matched to a gene: 4. The CDR3 runs 15 residues. Germline-derived CDR1 and CDR2 are SGHRS and YFSETQ. In nucleotides, the CDR3 is TGCGCCAGCAGCTTGGCCAATAGCGGGGGGAATGAGCAGTTCTTC. It is translated as CASSLANSGGNEQFF.

This chain links TRBV19 with TRBJ1-6, with 7 positions matching TRBD1. In germline, CDR1 is LNHDA, CDR2 SQIVND (reference sequence). With 6 bases clipped from V and 8 bases from J, the junction kept 4 bases outside the gene matches. The CDR3 covers 13 residues. Written as DNA, the CDR3 is TGTGCCAGTAGCGACAGGGTAGATTCACCCCTCCACTTT. Its translation: CASSDRVDSPLHF.

The chain couples TRBV13 to TRBJ2-5, with 9 bases lining up with TRBD2. The ends lost 2 bases at V and 2 bases at J; junction bases unmatched: 3. This CDR3 has 15 amino acids. In germline, CDR1 is PRHDT, CDR2 FYEKMQ (reference sequence). The CDR3 DNA reads TGTGCCAGCAGCTTATTAGCGGGGGATCAAGAGACCCAGTACTTC. Translating gives CASSLLAGDQETQYF.

The rearrangement uses TRBV13 and TRBJ2-1, with 14 bases that match TRBD2. Trimming removed 5 bases from V and 3 bases from J; junction bases left unmatched: 6. Germline CDR1 PRHDT, CDR2 FYEKMQ (reference sequence). The CDR3 is 17 amino acids. The CDR3 spells CASSPGTSGSRYNEQFF. In DNA, the CDR3 is TGTGCCAGCAGCCCTGGGACTAGCGGGAGTCGCTACAATGAGCAGTTCTTC.

This clone appeared once. The chain carries TRBV5-5 and TRBJ2-3, with 7 positions matching TRBD2. V lost 3 bases to trimming and J lost 4 bases; unmatched junction nucleotides: 5. Looked up from germline, CDR1 is SGHKS and CDR2 is YYEKEE (reference sequence). CDR3 size: 14 residues. CDR3 nucleotides: TGTGCCAGCAGCTCAACCGCGGGGGCAGATACGCAGTATTTT. This codes for CASSSTAGADTQYF.

The V call is TRBV28, the J call TRBJ2-2; 7 bases agree with TRBD1. Trimming removed 3 bases from V and 2 bases from J; junction bases left unmatched: 9. This CDR3 is built from 17 residues. The germline V gene has CDR1 MDHEN and CDR2 SYDVKM. Here the CDR3 DNA reads TGTGCCAGCAGTTTTCCCCCCGGGACAGCCAACACCGGGGAGCTGTTTTTT. It yields the protein CASSFPPGTANTGELFF.